This record concerns one T cell receptor (beta chain) sequence. The data were produced by immunoSEQ multiplex PCR, yet TCRdb's version contains in-frame clones alone and is incomplete. The sample has 25,000 to 30,000 clones, around 88% seen once. This entry comes from a study of PD-1 blockade in classical Hodgkin lymphoma. Germline loops: CDR1 SGDLS, CDR2 YYNGEE. The CDR3 length is 12 residues. The V and J ends lost 7 bases and 7 bases, in that order; junction bases with no gene match: 4. Following autologous stem cell transplantation, relapse occurred in every patient, and exposure to brentuximab vedotin varied. Magnetic depletion of non-target cells from thawed PBMCs yielded purified CD8+ T cells.

This sequence was found in a human donor with classical Hodgkin lymphoma. Here the sequenced sample was CD8+ T cells from blood, taken at baseline. V usage is TRBV9 and J usage is TRBJ2-1, with 8 bases fitting TRBD2. The CDR3 protein is CASGREGNEQFF. In DNA, the CDR3 is TGTGCCAGCGGCCGGGAGGGAAATGAGCAGTTCTTC.